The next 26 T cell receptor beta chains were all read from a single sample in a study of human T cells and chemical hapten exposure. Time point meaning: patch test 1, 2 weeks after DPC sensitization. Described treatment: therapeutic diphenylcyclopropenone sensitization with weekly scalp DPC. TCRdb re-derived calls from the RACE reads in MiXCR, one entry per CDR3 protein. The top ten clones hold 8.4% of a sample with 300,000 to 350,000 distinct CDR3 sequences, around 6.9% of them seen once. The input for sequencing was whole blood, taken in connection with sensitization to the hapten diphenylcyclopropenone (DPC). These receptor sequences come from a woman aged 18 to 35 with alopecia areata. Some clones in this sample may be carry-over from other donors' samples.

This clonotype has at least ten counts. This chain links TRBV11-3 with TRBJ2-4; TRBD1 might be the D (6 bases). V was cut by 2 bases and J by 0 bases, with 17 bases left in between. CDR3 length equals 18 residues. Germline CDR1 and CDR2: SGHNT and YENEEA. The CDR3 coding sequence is TGTGCCAGCAGCTTAAAGTCGGACAGCCTACTAGCCAAAAACATTCAGTACTTC. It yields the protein CASSLKSDSLLAKNIQYF.

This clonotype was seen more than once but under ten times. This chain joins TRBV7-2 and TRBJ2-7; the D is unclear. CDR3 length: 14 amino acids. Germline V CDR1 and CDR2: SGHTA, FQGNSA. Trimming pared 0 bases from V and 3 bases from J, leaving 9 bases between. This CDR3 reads CASSLALVIYEQYF. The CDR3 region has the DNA TGTGCCAGCAGCTTAGCCCTAGTAATCTACGAGCAGTACTTC.

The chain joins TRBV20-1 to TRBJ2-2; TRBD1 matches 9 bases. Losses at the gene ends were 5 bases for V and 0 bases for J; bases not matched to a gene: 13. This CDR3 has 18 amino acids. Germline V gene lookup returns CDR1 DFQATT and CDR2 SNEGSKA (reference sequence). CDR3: CSAVGQGKNHPNTGELFF. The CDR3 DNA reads TGCAGTGCTGTGGGACAGGGAAAAAACCATCCGAACACCGGGGAGCTGTTTTTT.

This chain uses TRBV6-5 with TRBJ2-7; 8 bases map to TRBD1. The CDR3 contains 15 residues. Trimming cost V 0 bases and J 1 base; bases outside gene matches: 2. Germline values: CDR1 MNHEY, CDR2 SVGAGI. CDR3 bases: TGTGCCAGCAGTTACTCCCAGGGGGCGTCCTACGAGCAGTACTTC. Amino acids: CASSYSQGASYEQYF.

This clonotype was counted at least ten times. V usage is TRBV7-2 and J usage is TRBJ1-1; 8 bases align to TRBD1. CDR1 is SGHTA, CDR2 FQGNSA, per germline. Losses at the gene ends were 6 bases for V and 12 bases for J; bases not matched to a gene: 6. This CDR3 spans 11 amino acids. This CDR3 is CASSTYRGTFF. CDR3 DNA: TGTGCCAGCAGTACCTACAGGGGGACTTTCTTT.

CDR3 DNA: TGTGCCAGCAGTTTATTGATACAGGAGAGCTCCTACGAGCAGTACTTC. Translating gives CASSLLIQESSYEQYF. The V gene is TRBV28, the J gene TRBJ2-7, with D possibly TRBD1 on 5 matching bases. The CDR3 consists of 16 residues. Between the trimmed V and J ends, which lost 1 base and 0 bases, there was a span of 13 bases. The V gene's germline CDR1 is MDHEN and CDR2 SYDVKM. The whole variable domain, remainder taken from reference TRBV28 and TRBJ2-7, is DVKVTQSSRYLVKRTGEKVFLECVQDMDHENMFWYRQDPGLGLRLIYFSYDVKMKEKGDIPEGYSVSREKKERFSLILESASTNQTSMYLCASSLLIQESSYEQYFGPGTRLTVT.

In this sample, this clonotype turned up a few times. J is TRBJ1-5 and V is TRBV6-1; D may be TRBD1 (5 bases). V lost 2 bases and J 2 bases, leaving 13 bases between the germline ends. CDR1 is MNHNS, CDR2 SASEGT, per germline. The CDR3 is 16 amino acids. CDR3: CASSENPIQGNQPQHF. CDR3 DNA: TGTGCCAGCAGTGAAAATCCGATACAGGGCAATCAGCCCCAGCATTTT.

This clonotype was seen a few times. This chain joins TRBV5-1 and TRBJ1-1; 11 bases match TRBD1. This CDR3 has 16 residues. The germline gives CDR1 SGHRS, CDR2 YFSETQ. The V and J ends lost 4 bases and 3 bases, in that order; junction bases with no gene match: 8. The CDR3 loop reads CASSRDRGSRHTEAFF. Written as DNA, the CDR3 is TGCGCCAGCAGCCGGGACAGGGGGAGTCGGCACACTGAAGCTTTCTTT.

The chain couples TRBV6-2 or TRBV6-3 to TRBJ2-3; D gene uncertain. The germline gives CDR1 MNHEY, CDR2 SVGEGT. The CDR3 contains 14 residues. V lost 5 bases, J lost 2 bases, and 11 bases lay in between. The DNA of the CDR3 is TGTGCCAGCAGTGTGGGTTTCTACACAGATACGCAGTATTTT. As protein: CASSVGFYTDTQYF.

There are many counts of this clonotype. CDR3 in DNA: TGTGCCAGCAGTTCAAGATTCGGGGCCATGAACACTGAAGCTTTCTTT. Translating it yields CASSSRFGAMNTEAFF. The rearrangement links TRBV6-5 to TRBJ1-1, with a tentative D call TRBD1 (5 bases). V shed 4 bases and J shed 0 bases, with 15 bases lying between them. From germline, CDR1 is MNHEY and CDR2 SVGAGI. CDR3 length: 16 amino acids.

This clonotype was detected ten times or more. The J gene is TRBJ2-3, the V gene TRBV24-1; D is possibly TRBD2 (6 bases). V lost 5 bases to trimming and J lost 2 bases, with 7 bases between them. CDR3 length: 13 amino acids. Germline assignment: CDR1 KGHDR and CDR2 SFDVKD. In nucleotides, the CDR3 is TGTGCCACCAGTGCGGGGGACACAGATACGCAGTATTTT. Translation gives CATSAGDTDTQYF.

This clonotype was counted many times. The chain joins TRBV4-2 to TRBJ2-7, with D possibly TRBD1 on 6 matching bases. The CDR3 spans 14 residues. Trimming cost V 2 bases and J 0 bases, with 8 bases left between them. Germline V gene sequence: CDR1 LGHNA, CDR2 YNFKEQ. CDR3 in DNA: TGTGCCAGCAGCCAACAGACAGGCTCCTACGAGCAGTACTTC. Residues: CASSQQTGSYEQYF.

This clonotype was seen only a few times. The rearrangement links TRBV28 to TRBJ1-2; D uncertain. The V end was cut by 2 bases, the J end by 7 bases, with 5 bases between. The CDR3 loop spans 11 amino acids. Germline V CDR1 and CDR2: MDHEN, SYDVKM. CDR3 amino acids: CASSLSRGYTF. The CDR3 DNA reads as TGTGCCAGCAGTTTAAGCCGTGGCTACACCTTC.

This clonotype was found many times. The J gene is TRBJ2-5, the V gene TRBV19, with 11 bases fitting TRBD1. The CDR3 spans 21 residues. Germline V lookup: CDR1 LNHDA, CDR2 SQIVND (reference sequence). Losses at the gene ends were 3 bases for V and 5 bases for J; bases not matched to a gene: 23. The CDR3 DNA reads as TGTGCCAGTAGTATTGAAGCGGACAGGGGGCCGGAGCGGCGTCTCGGGGAGACCCAGTACTTC. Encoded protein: CASSIEADRGPERRLGETQYF.

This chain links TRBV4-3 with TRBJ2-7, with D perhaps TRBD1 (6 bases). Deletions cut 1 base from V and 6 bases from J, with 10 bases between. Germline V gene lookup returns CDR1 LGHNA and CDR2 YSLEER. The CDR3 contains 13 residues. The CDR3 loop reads CASSQAAGAEQYF. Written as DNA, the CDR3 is TGCGCCAGCAGCCAAGCAGCAGGGGCCGAGCAGTACTTC.

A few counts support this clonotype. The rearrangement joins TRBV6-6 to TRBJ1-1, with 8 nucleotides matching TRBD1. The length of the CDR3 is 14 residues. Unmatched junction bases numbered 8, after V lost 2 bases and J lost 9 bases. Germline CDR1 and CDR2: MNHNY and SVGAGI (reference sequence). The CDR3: CASSYPDWTGKAFF. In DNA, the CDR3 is TGTGCCAGCAGTTACCCTGATTGGACAGGGAAAGCTTTCTTT.

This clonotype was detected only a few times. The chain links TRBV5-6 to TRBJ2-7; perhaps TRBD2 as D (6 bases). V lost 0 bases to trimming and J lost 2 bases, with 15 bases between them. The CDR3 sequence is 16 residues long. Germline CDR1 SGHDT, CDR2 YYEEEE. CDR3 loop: CASSLAGGDPTYEQYF. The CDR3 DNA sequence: TGTGCCAGCAGCTTGGCAGGAGGGGATCCCACCTACGAGCAGTACTTC.

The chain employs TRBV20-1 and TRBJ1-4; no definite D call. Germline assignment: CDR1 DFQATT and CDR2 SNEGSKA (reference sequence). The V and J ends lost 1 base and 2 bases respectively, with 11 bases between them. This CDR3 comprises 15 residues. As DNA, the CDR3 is TGCAGTGCTAGAGCTGCGGGGAGGACTAATGAAAAACTGTTTTTT. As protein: CSARAAGRTNEKLFF.

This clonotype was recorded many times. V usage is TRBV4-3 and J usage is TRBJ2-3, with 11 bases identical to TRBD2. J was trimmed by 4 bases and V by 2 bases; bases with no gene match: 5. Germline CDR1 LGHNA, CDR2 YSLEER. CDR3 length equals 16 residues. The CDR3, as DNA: TGCGCCAGCAGCCAAACCGGGACTAGCGGCTCAGATACGCAGTATTTT. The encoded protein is CASSQTGTSGSDTQYF.

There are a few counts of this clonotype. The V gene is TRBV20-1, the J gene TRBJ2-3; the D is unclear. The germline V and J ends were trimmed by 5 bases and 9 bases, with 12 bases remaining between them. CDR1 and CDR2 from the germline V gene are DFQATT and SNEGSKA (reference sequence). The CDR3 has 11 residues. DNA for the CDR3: TGCAGTGCTCTGGACCCGAACACGCAGTATTTT. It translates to CSALDPNTQYF.

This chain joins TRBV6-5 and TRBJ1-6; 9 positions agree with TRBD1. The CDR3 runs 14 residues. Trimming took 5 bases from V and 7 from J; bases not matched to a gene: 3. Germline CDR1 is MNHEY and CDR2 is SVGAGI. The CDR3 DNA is TGTGCCAGCAGTCGACAGGGGGTGAATTCACCCCTCCACTTT. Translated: CASSRQGVNSPLHF.

CDR3 sequence: CASRDRAGETQYF. The CDR3 DNA sequence: TGTGCCAGCAGGGACAGGGCGGGAGAGACCCAGTACTTC. This sequence joins TRBV2 and TRBJ2-5, with TRBD1 identical over 8 bases. This CDR3 spans 13 amino acids. V lost 6 bases to trimming and J lost 4 bases; unmatched junction nucleotides: 4. Germline V gives CDR1 SNHLY, CDR2 FYNNEI.

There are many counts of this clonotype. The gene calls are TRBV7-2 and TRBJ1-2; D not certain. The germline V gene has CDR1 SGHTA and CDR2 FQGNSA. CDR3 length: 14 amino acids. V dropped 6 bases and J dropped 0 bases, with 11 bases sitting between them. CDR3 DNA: TGTGCCAGCAGATCTGGCGGAACTAACTATGGCTACACCTTC. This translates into CASRSGGTNYGYTF. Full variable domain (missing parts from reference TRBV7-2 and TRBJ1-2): GAGVSQSPSNKVTEKGKDVELRCDPISGHTALYWYRQSLGQGLEFLIYFQGNSAPDKSGLPSDRFSAERTGGSVSTLTIQRTQQEDSAVYLCASRSGGTNYGYTFGSGTRLTVV.

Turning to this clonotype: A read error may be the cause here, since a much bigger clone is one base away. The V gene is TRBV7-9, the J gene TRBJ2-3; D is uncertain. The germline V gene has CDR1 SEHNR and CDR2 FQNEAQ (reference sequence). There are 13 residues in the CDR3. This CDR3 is CASSLGITDAQYF. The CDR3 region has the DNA TGTGCCAGCAGCTTGGGGATCACAGATGCGCAGTATTTT.

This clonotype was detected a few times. CDR3 in amino acids: CASSPRLAGDTGELFF. For the CDR3, the DNA is TGTGCCAGCTCACCACGACTAGCGGGAGACACCGGGGAGCTGTTTTTT. V gene TRBV18 combines with J gene TRBJ2-2; TRBD2 aligns across 12 bases. The CDR3 is made up of 16 amino acids. With V trimmed by 1 base and J by 3 bases, 0 bases remained unmatched. Germline V CDR1 and CDR2: KGHSH, LQKENI.

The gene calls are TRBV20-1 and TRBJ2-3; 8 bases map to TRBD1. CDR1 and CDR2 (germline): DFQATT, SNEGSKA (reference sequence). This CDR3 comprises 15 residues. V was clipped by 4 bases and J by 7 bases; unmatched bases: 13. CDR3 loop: CSAIRGQGFQHTQYF. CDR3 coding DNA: TGCAGTGCTATTCGAGGACAGGGTTTTCAGCATACGCAGTATTTT.